One and the same sample provided the 21 T cell receptor beta chains below, sequenced in a study of patients and donors after allogeneic stem cell transplantation. TCRdb fed the RT-PCR reads into MiXCR, producing one record per CDR3 protein. The data show roughly 880,000 distinct CDR3 sequences, 15% to 20% seen once. The sample was blood, either unsorted or a sorted T cell fraction (not recorded which). The source is a human donor who was either an allogeneic HSCT recipient or a stem cell or donor lymphocyte infusion donor (not recorded which). It is not recorded whose cells these are; they may come from a transplant donor.

CDR3 nucleotides: TGTGCCAGCGTCGCCGGGACAGCAAATCAGCCCCAGCATTTT. Its translation is CASVAGTANQPQHF. This chain uses TRBV7-8 with TRBJ1-5; TRBD1 matches at 7 bases. The CDR3 has 14 residues. Germline CDR1 is SGHVS and CDR2 is FQNEAQ. The ends lost 8 bases at V and 4 bases at J; junction bases unmatched: 8.

J is TRBJ2-6 and V is TRBV12-3 or TRBV12-4, with a tentative D call TRBD1 (5 bases). The CDR3 is made up of 15 amino acids. Trimming left V 1 base short and J 2 bases short, with 6 bases between. As DNA, the CDR3 is TGTGCCAGCAGTTTAGGGACAACTGGGGCCAACGTCCTGACTTTC. Its translation: CASSLGTTGANVLTF.

The chain links TRBV21-1 to TRBJ2-7; TRBD1, the D gene given by the table, was not confirmed from the DNA. TRBV21-1 is a known pseudogene. The CDR3 is 15 amino acids. CDR3 amino acids: CASRPGTLSSYEQYF. In DNA form, the CDR3 reads TGTGCCAGCAGACCCGGGACCCTAAGCTCCTACGAGCAGTACTTC.

This chain uses TRBV5-6 with TRBJ1-3; tentative D call: TRBD1 (6 bases). The CDR3 contains 14 residues. Germline V gene sequence: CDR1 SGHDT, CDR2 YYEEEE. Trimming stripped 10 bases from V and 4 bases from J, with 18 bases between. CDR3 in amino acids: CACRLGGRGNTIYF. For the CDR3, the DNA is TGTGCCTGCCGTTTGGGGGGCAGGGGAAACACCATATATTTT.

The CDR3 here is CASSLVSVNTGELFF. The CDR3 bases are TGCGCCAGCAGCTTAGTAAGCGTGAACACCGGGGAGCTGTTTTTT. The chain combines TRBV5-1 with TRBJ2-2; D is unresolved. Per germline, CDR1 SGHRS and CDR2 YFSETQ. The CDR3 totals 15 residues. Deletions cut 2 bases from V and 1 base from J, with 9 bases between.

This clonotype was seen many times. The rearrangement joins TRBV12-3 or TRBV12-4 to TRBJ1-5; no clear D. The length of the CDR3 is 18 residues. V was clipped by 6 bases and J by 5 bases, with 26 bases between them. This chain's CDR3 is CASSFSQPSPGVDQPQHF. CDR3 bases: TGTGCCAGCAGCTTTTCTCAACCTTCCCCCGGGGTTGATCAGCCCCAGCATTTT.

In this sample, this clonotype turned up a few times. J is TRBJ2-7 and V is TRBV12-3 or TRBV12-4; the D gene is possibly TRBD2 (6 bases). The CDR3 consists of 16 residues. Trimming removed 0 bases from V and 2 bases from J, with 14 bases in between. CDR3 nucleotide sequence: TGTGCCAGCAGTTTAGCGGGGGGTCCGGGGCCCTACGAGCAGTACTTC. Amino acid sequence: CASSLAGGPGPYEQYF.

V and J are TRBV4-2 and TRBJ2-1; D perhaps matches TRBD2 (6 bases). The CDR3 spans 18 residues. V lost 0 bases and J lost 2, with 17 bases in between. The germline V gene has CDR1 LGHNA and CDR2 YNFKEQ. CDR3 in amino acids: CASSQDGPLREPYNEQFF. The CDR3 coding sequence is TGTGCCAGCAGCCAAGATGGCCCCCTCCGGGAGCCCTACAATGAGCAGTTCTTC.

V is TRBV20-1 and J is TRBJ2-6; D is perhaps TRBD2 (6 bases). CDR1 is DFQATT and CDR2 is SNEGSKA in the germline V gene (reference sequence). The CDR3 extends over 14 amino acids. The germline V and J ends were trimmed by 3 bases and 4 bases, with 10 bases remaining between them. The CDR3: CSASGSSGANVLTF. The CDR3 nucleotides read TGCAGTGCTAGCGGGAGTTCCGGGGCCAACGTCCTGACTTTC.

Only a few counts were recorded for this clonotype. The CDR3 DNA reads TGTGCTAGTGGTTTGGTAGGGAAGACCCAGTACTTC. Encoded protein: CASGLVGKTQYF. V gene TRBV12-5 combines with J gene TRBJ2-5; no firm D call. The CDR3 totals 12 residues. In germline, CDR1 is LGHNT, CDR2 FRNRAP. With 0 bases removed from V and 6 bases from J, the gap between germline ends came to 5 bases.

This clonotype was seen ten or more times. The CDR3 spells CASSPRQAYNEQFF. For the CDR3, the DNA is TGTGCCAGCAGTCCCCGTCAGGCCTACAATGAGCAGTTCTTC. J is TRBJ2-1 and V is TRBV12-3 or TRBV12-4; D remains ambiguous. V lost 5 bases and J 2 bases, leaving 10 bases between the germline ends. This CDR3 contains 14 residues.

The CDR3 spells CATSIQGRGYNEQFF. For the CDR3, the DNA is TGTGCCACCAGCATACAGGGACGGGGGTACAATGAGCAGTTCTTC. This chain links TRBV15 with TRBJ2-1; D may correspond to TRBD1 or TRBD2 (6 bases each). There are 15 residues in the CDR3. CDR1 is LNHNV and CDR2 is YYDKDF in the germline V gene (reference sequence). The V end was cut by 4 bases, the J end by 4 bases, with 14 bases between.

This clonotype was observed at least ten times. The J gene is TRBJ1-3, the V gene TRBV20-1, with D possibly matching TRBD1 (5 bases). Trimming shortened V by 3 bases and J by 2 bases, and 8 bases separated the two germline ends. This CDR3 spans 13 amino acids. Germline V lookup: CDR1 DFQATT, CDR2 SNEGSKA (reference sequence). In DNA form, the CDR3 reads TGCAGTGCTAGCCAGACAGCTGGAAACACCATATATTTT. Its protein is CSASQTAGNTIYF.

This chain connects TRBV9 to TRBJ2-7; D is possibly TRBD2 (7 bases). This CDR3 is 15 amino acids long. Trimming stripped 1 base from V and 7 bases from J, with 18 bases between. Germline CDR1 is SGDLS and CDR2 is YYNGEE. The CDR3, as DNA: TGTGCCAGCAGCGTAACTAGCGATCCACAGGGAGAGCAGTACTTC. It specifies CASSVTSDPQGEQYF.

This clonotype was observed a handful of times. V and J are TRBV12-3 or TRBV12-4 and TRBJ2-4, with 7 bases aligning to TRBD1. The trim removed 6 bases at V and 7 bases at J, leaving 12 bases unmatched. The CDR3 runs 15 residues. CDR3 residues: CASSFQRGRGNIQYF. The CDR3 DNA reads as TGTGCCAGCAGCTTTCAGAGGGGGCGCGGGAACATTCAGTACTTC.

This clonotype has a handful of counts. V and J are TRBV12-3 or TRBV12-4 and TRBJ1-4; D is unresolved. V lost 2 bases and J lost 8, with 18 bases in between. CDR3 length equals 16 residues. The CDR3 region has the DNA TGTGCCAGCAGTTTACAGGTGACGGAAATCGGGGAAAAACTGTTTTTT. This encodes CASSLQVTEIGEKLFF.

This clonotype showed up just a few times. The J gene is TRBJ1-4, the V gene TRBV7-2; TRBD1 agrees at 10 bases. Germline lookup yields CDR1 SGHTA and CDR2 FQGNSA. V shed 1 base, J shed 7 bases, and the junction held 9 bases outside the gene matches. This CDR3 is 17 amino acids long. CDR3 amino acids: CASSLGGRDRGFEKLFF. CDR3 nucleotides: TGTGCCAGCAGCTTAGGCGGCCGGGACAGGGGTTTTGAAAAACTGTTTTTT.

The chain employs TRBV21-1 and TRBJ2-5; the table calls TRBD1, which could not be checked here. TRBV21-1 is reported as a pseudogene. This CDR3 is 15 amino acids long. CDR3 protein: CASSNWTGGPETQYF. CDR3 DNA sequence: TGTGCCAGCAGCAATTGGACAGGGGGCCCAGAGACCCAGTACTTC.

The V and J genes are TRBV11-2 and TRBJ2-7; 7 nucleotides line up with TRBD1. The CDR3 spans 16 residues. V was pared by 4 bases and J by 2 bases, with 11 bases of the junction left unmatched. Germline values: CDR1 SGHAT, CDR2 FQNNGV. The CDR3 DNA reads TGTGCCAGCAGCTCTATTCAGGGGGACAGTGCCTACGAGCAGTACTTC. This sequence encodes CASSSIQGDSAYEQYF.

V and J are TRBV6-4 and TRBJ2-3, with D hard to call. The CDR3 extends over 14 amino acids. CDR1 and CDR2 from the germline V gene are MRHNA and SNTAGT. Trimming took 1 base from V and 1 from J, leaving 6 bases between them. The CDR3 loop reads CASSDYGGTDTQYF. The CDR3 nucleotides are TGTGCCAGCAGTGACTATGGGGGCACAGATACGCAGTATTTT.

This clonotype was seen a handful of times. The V gene is TRBV3-1, the J gene TRBJ2-1; D remains ambiguous. This CDR3 comprises 14 residues. V was cut by 2 bases and J by 5 bases, with 10 bases left in between. Germline CDR1 and CDR2: LGHDT and YNNKEL (reference sequence). The CDR3 coding sequence is TGTGCCAGCAGCCAATCCGGGTTCGACAATGAGCAGTTCTTC. It is translated as CASSQSGFDNEQFF.